The TCR beta chain described here comes from a study of post-analysis software for immune sequencing data. Findings of the study overall: Significantly decreased normalized Chao1 diversity was recorded for multiple sclerosis patients relative to controls. Comparison of patients with controls showed roughly five TRBV segments more frequent in patients, TRBV5-6, TRBV5-1 and TRBV20-1 among them.

Prepared libraries of TCR beta cDNA carried unique molecular identifiers. TCRdb passed the PCR reads through MiXCR, listing each CDR3 protein once. The data contain 350,000 to 500,000 distinct CDR3 sequences, about 39% of them seen just once; the ten biggest clones take up around 8%. Germline CDR1 is DFQATT and CDR2 is SNEGSKA (reference sequence). CDR3 length equals 14 residues. The V segment lost 1 base and the J segment 5 bases; nucleotides outside the gene matches: 8. Of note for this clonotype: Its antigen remains unknown.

The TCR comes from a girl aged 2-10 years with multiple sclerosis. The V and J genes are TRBV20-1 and TRBJ2-7; 7 bases fit TRBD2. The sample comprised blood. DNA for the CDR3: TGCAGTGCTAGAGCGGGAGGCCTTTTGGACGAGCAGTACTTC. Translation: CSARAGGLLDEQYF.